Presented here are 30 T cell receptor beta chains from one specimen sequenced in a study of shared clonotypes between healthy human individuals (TCRdb year 2020). The library was prepared using the immunoSEQ multiplex PCR assay. TCRdb holds this immuneACCESS table with in-frame rearrangements only. Some clones are missing; in checked studies, unresolved V genes explain under half, and the rest has no known cause. This sample lists 550,000 to 800,000 clones; 90% were detected once. The ten largest clones take up 34% of the sample. The sequenced sample consisted of memory CD8+ T cells from PBMCs. The cell subset or site label corresponds to: CD45RO+ cells pooled with CCR7-negative TemRA cells. The receptors derive from a man aged 18 to 30 in good health. Some clones in this sample may be carry-over from other donors' samples.

The chain couples TRBV15 to TRBJ2-7; TRBD2 is a possible D gene (5 bases). V lost 0 bases and J 2 bases, leaving 14 bases between the germline ends. This CDR3 has 16 amino acids. Germline V gene sequence: CDR1 LNHNV, CDR2 YYDKDF (reference sequence). CDR3 amino acids: CATSRDMEERPYEQYF. The CDR3 nucleotides are TGTGCCACCAGCAGAGATATGGAGGAGCGCCCCTACGAGCAGTACTTC.

The chain uses TRBV30 and TRBJ1-1; tentatively, D is TRBD1 (5 bases). The CDR3 consists of 13 residues. Trimming took off 5 bases at V and 6 bases at J, with 16 bases between the two ends. Per the germline V gene, CDR1 is GTSNPN and CDR2 is SVGIG (reference sequence). The DNA of the CDR3 is TGTGCCTGGGACCTGGGACGGATCGCTGAAGCTTTCTTT. It specifies CAWDLGRIAEAFF.

This clone has just a few counts. The sample carries other DNA sequences with the same CDR3. The gene calls are TRBV27 and TRBJ2-4; 7 bases match TRBD2. Germline V gives CDR1 MNHEY, CDR2 SMNVEV (reference sequence). The trim removed 3 bases at V and 1 base at J, leaving 0 bases unmatched. The CDR3 contains 14 residues. CDR3 in amino acids: CASSFSGAKNIQYF. DNA for the CDR3: TGTGCCAGCAGTTTTAGCGGGGCCAAAAACATTCAGTACTTC.

This sequence joins TRBV10-1 and TRBJ1-1; a possible D gene is TRBD1 (6 bases). This CDR3 contains 13 residues. Germline V CDR1 and CDR2: WNHNN, SYGVQD (reference sequence). The V end lost 4 bases, the J end lost 4 bases, and 10 bases lay between the germline ends. CDR3 residues: CASSVSRGTEAFF. The CDR3 DNA reads as TGCGCCAGCAGTGTCTCCAGGGGCACTGAAGCTTTCTTT.

The V and J genes are TRBV7-9 and TRBJ2-1; TRBD2 might be the D (6 bases). The length of the CDR3 is 16 residues. V dropped 3 bases and J dropped 2 bases, with 14 bases sitting between them. The germline V gene encodes CDR1 SEHNR and CDR2 FQNEAQ (reference sequence). The CDR3 coding sequence is TGTGCCAGCAGCTTTACTGGAGGGAGCCCCTACAATGAGCAGTTCTTC. Translated, it gives CASSFTGGSPYNEQFF.

This CDR3 reads CASSQRGGQGITDTQYF. In DNA form, the CDR3 reads TGTGCCAGTAGCCAACGAGGGGGACAGGGGATCACAGATACGCAGTATTTT. V usage is TRBV19 and J usage is TRBJ2-3; 10 bases agree with TRBD1. Trimming at V came to 6 bases and at J to 2 bases, leaving 11 bases not matched to a gene. The CDR3 extends over 17 amino acids. Germline CDR1 and CDR2: LNHDA and SQIVND (reference sequence).

The chain is built from TRBV10-3 and TRBJ2-7; D is uncertain. Germline V gene lookup returns CDR1 ENHRY and CDR2 SYGVKD. The CDR3 sequence is 14 residues long. V was shortened by 7 bases and J by 0 bases, with 13 bases between the two germline ends. CDR3 DNA: TGTGCCATCACAGAACAGCCCATCTCCTACGAGCAGTACTTC. This translates into CAITEQPISYEQYF.

This chain links TRBV5-1 with TRBJ2-1; 10 bases line up with TRBD2. Germline CDR1 reads SGHRS; CDR2 reads YFSETQ. This CDR3 contains 19 residues. The trim removed 4 bases at V and 4 bases at J, leaving 17 bases unmatched. In nucleotides, the CDR3 is TGCGCCAGCAGCATAGGACGGGACCTAGCGGGGGCCTTATACAATGAGCAGTTCTTC. It specifies CASSIGRDLAGALYNEQFF.

The rearrangement joins TRBV19 to TRBJ1-4, with a weak D call TRBD1 (6 bases). Germline V lookup: CDR1 LNHDA, CDR2 SQIVND (reference sequence). The CDR3 consists of 17 residues. V was pared by 4 bases and J by 6 bases, with 21 bases between. DNA of the CDR3: TGTGCCAGTAGTACGGAAACATTTACAGGGCCGGATGAAAAACTGTTTTTT. It specifies CASSTETFTGPDEKLFF. The variable domain in full, with the rest retrieved from reference TRBV19 and TRBJ1-4, is DGGITQSPKYLFRKEGQNVTLSCEQNLNHDAMYWYRQDPGQGLRLIYYSQIVNDFQKGDIAEGYSVSREKKESFPLTVTSAQKNPTAFYLCASSTETFTGPDEKLFFGSGTQLSVL.

The chain joins TRBV5-1 to TRBJ2-2; TRBD2 aligns across 10 bases. The ends lost 2 bases at V and 3 bases at J; junction bases unmatched: 4. The CDR3 has 16 amino acids. Germline V lookup: CDR1 SGHRS, CDR2 YFSETQ. CDR3 nucleotide sequence: TGCGCCAGCAGCTTAAGGACTAGCGGTTACACCGGGGAGCTGTTTTTT. Amino acid sequence: CASSLRTSGYTGELFF. Looking up the rest from reference TRBV5-1 and TRBJ2-2 gives the full variable domain: KAGVTQTPRYLIKTRGQQVTLSCSPISGHRSVSWYQQTPGQGLQFLFEYFSETQRNKGNFPGRFSGRQFSNSRSEMNVSTLELGDSALYLCASSLRTSGYTGELFFGEGSRLTVL.

J is TRBJ2-7 and V is TRBV10-1, with 7 bases matching TRBD1. This CDR3 has 14 residues. The junction had 5 bases not matched to a gene; V was cut back by 4 bases and J by 2 bases. Per the germline V gene, CDR1 is WNHNN and CDR2 is SYGVQD (reference sequence). The chain's CDR3 is CASSATGTAYEQYF. CDR3 coding DNA: TGCGCCAGCAGTGCTACCGGGACAGCCTACGAGCAGTACTTC.

The gene calls are TRBV15 and TRBJ2-7; D gene ambiguous. This CDR3 is built from 15 residues. Deletions cut 11 bases from V and 6 bases from J, with 26 bases between. Germline loops: CDR1 LNHNV, CDR2 YYDKDF (reference sequence). This CDR3 is CASSAVRNQISEQYF. The DNA of the CDR3 is TGTGCCTCCTCAGCAGTGCGTAACCAAATTTCCGAGCAGTACTTC.

The V and J genes are TRBV12-5 and TRBJ2-5; tentative D call: TRBD1 (5 bases). The CDR3 extends over 14 amino acids. V was cut by 0 bases and J by 4 bases, with 9 bases left in between. Germline CDR1 LGHNT, CDR2 FRNRAP. Here the CDR3 DNA reads TGTGCTAGTGGTTTGGTCGCGCAGGGAGAGACCCAGTACTTC. Its translation: CASGLVAQGETQYF. The full variable domain, with the rest looked up from reference TRBV12-5 and TRBJ2-5, is DARVTQTPRHKVTEMGQEVTMRCQPILGHNTVFWYRQTMMQGLELLAYFRNRAPLDDSGMPKDRFSAEMPDATLATLKIQPSEPRDSAVYFCASGLVAQGETQYFGPGTRLLVL.

This chain joins TRBV6-1 and TRBJ1-2; no clear D. The CDR3 spans 14 residues. The V and J ends lost 2 bases and 3 bases respectively, with 10 bases between them. Germline CDR1 MNHNS, CDR2 SASEGT. The CDR3 nucleotides are TGTGCCAGCAGTGAACGGGCAGTTTACTATGGCTACACCTTC. Amino acids: CASSERAVYYGYTF.

This rearrangement joins TRBV9 to TRBJ2-1; TRBD1 matches at 7 bases. Per the germline V gene, CDR1 is SGDLS and CDR2 is YYNGEE. CDR3 size: 15 residues. With V trimmed by 0 bases and J by 4 bases, 4 bases remained unmatched. The CDR3 DNA reads as TGTGCCAGCAGCGTAGTAGGGGGCCCATACAATGAGCAGTTCTTC. Translation gives CASSVVGGPYNEQFF.

A remark on this clone: Other DNA sequences within the sample encode an identical CDR3. The gene calls are TRBV9 and TRBJ2-7; D may be TRBD2 (5 bases). The germline V gene encodes CDR1 SGDLS and CDR2 YYNGEE. The germline V and J ends were trimmed by 3 bases and 1 base, with 8 bases remaining between them. The CDR3 runs 13 residues. The CDR3 reads CASSGGGSYEQYF. In DNA, the CDR3 is TGTGCCAGCAGCGGCGGCGGGTCCTACGAGCAGTACTTC.

This chain uses TRBV7-9 with TRBJ1-1, with D possibly being TRBD1 (5 bases). Per the germline V gene, CDR1 is SEHNR and CDR2 is FQNEAQ (reference sequence). The V end was cut by 6 bases, the J end by 8 bases, with 10 bases between. There are 11 residues in the CDR3. The CDR3: CASSDSREAFF. As DNA, the CDR3 is TGTGCCAGCAGTGACAGCCGAGAAGCTTTCTTT.

The sample holds one count of this clone. The rearrangement uses TRBV9 and TRBJ2-5, with 9 bases lining up with TRBD2. Germline assignment: CDR1 SGDLS and CDR2 YYNGEE. After removal of 4 bases from V and 7 bases from J, the junction contained 14 bases not matched to a gene. CDR3 length: 16 residues. Here the CDR3 reads CASSSRTSEVKGTQYF. Here the CDR3 DNA reads TGTGCCAGCAGCAGCCGGACTAGCGAAGTAAAAGGGACCCAGTACTTC.

This chain links TRBV13 with TRBJ2-7; D is unresolved. Germline V lookup: CDR1 PRHDT, CDR2 FYEKMQ (reference sequence). CDR3 length equals 14 residues. The V and J ends lost 4 bases and 2 bases respectively, with 12 bases between them. CDR3 residues: CASSSPVSPYEQYF. DNA for the CDR3: TGTGCCAGCAGCTCCCCGGTCTCGCCCTACGAGCAGTACTTC.

The chain combines TRBV5-4 with TRBJ1-1, with D possibly being TRBD1 (5 bases). CDR3 size: 14 residues. Per germline, CDR1 SGHNT and CDR2 YYREEE (reference sequence). With 4 bases removed from V and 3 bases from J, the gap between germline ends came to 13 bases. CDR3: CASSVTRGDTEAFF. The CDR3 region has the DNA TGTGCCAGCAGCGTGACTCGGGGCGACACTGAAGCTTTCTTT.

CDR3 in amino acids: CASSYSSGLSYGYTF. The CDR3 nucleotides read TGTGCCAGCAGTTACTCGTCAGGGCTCAGCTATGGCTACACCTTC. The chain recombines TRBV6-5 with TRBJ1-2; TRBD1 is a possible D gene (5 bases). CDR3 length: 15 amino acids. The germline gives CDR1 MNHEY, CDR2 SVGAGI. The V and J ends lost 0 bases and 4 bases respectively, with 12 bases between them.

The rearrangement links TRBV28 to TRBJ2-1; 11 bases agree with TRBD2. The CDR3 has 15 residues. Losses at the gene ends were 8 bases for V and 5 bases for J; bases not matched to a gene: 8. Germline lookup yields CDR1 MDHEN and CDR2 SYDVKM. This chain's CDR3 is CASPPGTSGNNEQFF. CDR3 nucleotide sequence: TGTGCCAGCCCGCCTGGGACTAGCGGAAACAATGAGCAGTTCTTC. Drawing the rest from reference TRBV28 and TRBJ2-1, the complete variable domain is DVKVTQSSRYLVKRTGEKVFLECVQDMDHENMFWYRQDPGLGLRLIYFSYDVKMKEKGDIPEGYSVSREKKERFSLILESASTNQTSMYLCASPPGTSGNNEQFFGPGTRLTVL.

The chain combines TRBV5-6 with TRBJ2-1; D possibly matches TRBD1 or TRBD2 (5 bases each). V was pared by 0 bases and J by 9 bases, with 10 bases between. The CDR3 length is 13 residues. CDR1 SGHDT and CDR2 YYEEEE come from the germline V gene. The CDR3 protein is CASSLGGVLEQFF. The CDR3 region has the DNA TGTGCCAGCAGCTTGGGAGGGGTTCTTGAGCAGTTCTTC.

The rearrangement uses TRBV27 and TRBJ1-3; 7 bases map to TRBD1. Germline V gene data show CDR1 as MNHEY and CDR2 as SMNVEV (reference sequence). V shed 5 bases and J 2 bases; nucleotides not matched to a gene: 9. The CDR3 sequence is 16 residues long. The CDR3 DNA is TGTGCCAGCAGTCCGAGACAGGGATCTGCTGGAAACACCATATATTTT. Translated, it gives CASSPRQGSAGNTIYF.

This clone was counted only a few times. V gene TRBV27 combines with J gene TRBJ2-7; TRBD1 agrees at 7 bases. CDR3 length: 13 residues. V lost 5 bases and J lost 4; bases outside the gene matches: 5. Germline V gene lookup returns CDR1 MNHEY and CDR2 SMNVEV (reference sequence). The CDR3, as DNA: TGTGCCAGCAGTCACGGACAGGCGTACGAGCAGTACTTC. It is translated as CASSHGQAYEQYF.

In this sample, this clone turned up once. CDR3 sequence: CASSPRAGYAYEQYF. The DNA of the CDR3 is TGCGCCAGCAGCCCTCGAGCTGGCTACGCCTACGAGCAGTACTTC. This sequence joins TRBV4-1 and TRBJ2-7; D call uncertain. V lost 4 bases to trimming and J lost 2 bases, with 15 bases between them. CDR3 length equals 15 residues. Germline V CDR1 and CDR2: MGHRA, YSYEKL.

The rearrangement uses TRBV21-1 and TRBJ1-1. TRBV21-1 is a pseudogene segment. CDR3 size: 17 residues. Here the CDR3 DNA reads TGTGCCAGCAGCACTGGACCGGGACTGAAAAGACGAACTGAAGCTTTCTTT. Protein product: CASSTGPGLKRRTEAFF.

The chain uses TRBV27 and TRBJ2-7; TRBD2 matches at 8 bases. The germline CDR1 and CDR2 sequences are MNHEY and SMNVEV (reference sequence). CDR3 length: 15 residues. Trimming cost V 6 bases and J 0 bases; bases outside gene matches: 7. This chain's CDR3 is CASSPLAGLSYEQYF. In nucleotides, the CDR3 is TGTGCCAGCAGCCCGCTAGCGGGTCTCTCCTACGAGCAGTACTTC.

This clone was found once. The same CDR3 also results from other DNA sequences found in this sample. The chain couples TRBV7-3 to TRBJ2-3; TRBD2 aligns across 12 bases. Per germline, CDR1 SGHTA and CDR2 FQGTGA. Trimming removed 4 bases from V and 0 bases from J; junction bases left unmatched: 5. The CDR3 runs to 17 residues. In nucleotides, the CDR3 is TGTGCCAGCAGCTCGGGACTAGCGGGCTCTAGCACAGATACGCAGTATTTT. The encoded protein is CASSSGLAGSSTDTQYF.

This clone came up a few times. This rearrangement joins TRBV6-1 to TRBJ1-1, with D unresolved. CDR3 size: 13 residues. V dropped 2 bases and J dropped 0 bases, with 4 bases sitting between them. CDR1 is MNHNS, CDR2 SASEGT, per germline. This chain's CDR3 is CASSEPVNTEAFF. Here the CDR3 DNA reads TGTGCCAGCAGTGAACCCGTGAACACTGAAGCTTTCTTT.